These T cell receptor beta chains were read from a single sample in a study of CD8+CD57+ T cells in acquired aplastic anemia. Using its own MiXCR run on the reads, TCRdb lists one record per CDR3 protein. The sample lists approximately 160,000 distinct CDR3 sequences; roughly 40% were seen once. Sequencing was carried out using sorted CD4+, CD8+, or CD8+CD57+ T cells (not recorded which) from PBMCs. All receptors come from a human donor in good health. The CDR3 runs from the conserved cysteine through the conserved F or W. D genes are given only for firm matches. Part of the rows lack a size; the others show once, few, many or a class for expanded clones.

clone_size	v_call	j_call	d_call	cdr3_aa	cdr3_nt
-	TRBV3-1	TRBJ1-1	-	CASSQKAVRSEAFF	TGTGCCAGCAGCCAGAAGGCTGTGCGGTCTGAAGCTTTCTTT
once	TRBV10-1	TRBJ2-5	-	CASSDLAGTETQYF	TGCGCCAGCAGTGATCTGGCCGGGACGGAGACCCAGTACTTC
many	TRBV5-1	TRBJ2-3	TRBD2	CASSLRTSGKDTQYF	TGCGCCAGCAGCCTGAGGACTAGCGGGAAAGATACGCAGTATTTT
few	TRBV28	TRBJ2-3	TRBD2	CASSLLAGGPDTQYF	TGTGCCAGCAGTTTACTAGCGGGAGGGCCAGATACGCAGTATTTT
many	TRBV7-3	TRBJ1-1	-	CASSLSTGGRNTEAFF	TGTGCCAGCAGCTTAAGCACAGGAGGTCGGAACACTGAAGCTTTCTTT
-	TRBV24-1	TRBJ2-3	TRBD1	CATSDTGTGATDTQYF	TGTGCCACCAGTGACACCGGGACAGGGGCCACAGATACGCAGTATTTT
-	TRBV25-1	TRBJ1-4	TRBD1	CASSPFGTGSNEKLFF	TGTGCCAGCAGTCCCTTCGGGACAGGGTCTAATGAAAAACTGTTTTTT
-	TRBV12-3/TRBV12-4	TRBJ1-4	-	CASSPGLSDNEKLFF	TGTGCCAGCAGTCCGGGCTTGTCAGATAATGAAAAACTGTTTTTT
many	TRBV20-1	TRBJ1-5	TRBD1	CSARLKQGALSNQPQHF	TGCAGTGCTAGACTAAAACAGGGGGCCTTGAGCAATCAGCCCCAGCATTTT
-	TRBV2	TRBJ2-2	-	CASSEGLSTGELFF	TGTGCCAGCAGTGAAGGTCTTAGTACCGGGGAGCTGTTTTTT
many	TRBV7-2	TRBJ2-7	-	CTSSSFTEPTYEQYF	TGTACCAGCAGCTCCTTCACGGAGCCCACCTACGAGCAGTACTTC
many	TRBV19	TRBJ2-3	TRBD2	CASSARTSDSTDTQYF	TGTGCCAGTAGTGCCCGGACTAGCGATAGCACAGATACGCAGTATTTT
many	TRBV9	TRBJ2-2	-	CASSVATGNTGELFF	TGTGCCAGCAGCGTAGCGACAGGGAACACCGGGGAGCTGTTTTTT
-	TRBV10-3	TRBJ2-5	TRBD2	CAISASGGQETQYF	TGTGCCATCAGTGCGTCGGGGGGACAAGAGACCCAGTACTTC
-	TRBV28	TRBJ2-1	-	CASSLSAGSNEQFF	TGTGCCAGCAGTTTATCGGCAGGTTCCAATGAGCAGTTCTTC
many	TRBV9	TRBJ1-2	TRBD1	CASSPRTGTSYGYTF	TGTGCCAGCAGCCCAAGGACAGGGACGAGCTATGGCTACACCTTC
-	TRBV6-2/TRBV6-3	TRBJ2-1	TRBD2	CASSSITTSGRNEQFF	TGTGCCAGCAGTTCCATAACCACTAGCGGGAGGAATGAGCAGTTCTTC
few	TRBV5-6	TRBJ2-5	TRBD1	CASSSGQGTQETQYF	TGTGCCAGCAGCTCCGGACAGGGGACCCAAGAGACCCAGTACTTC
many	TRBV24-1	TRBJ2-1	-	CATSDRFRSNYNEQFF	TGTGCCACCAGTGATCGTTTCAGATCCAATTACAATGAGCAGTTCTTC
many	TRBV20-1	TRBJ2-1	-	CSATDRVGYNEQFF	TGCAGTGCCACCGACCGCGTTGGCTACAATGAGCAGTTCTTC
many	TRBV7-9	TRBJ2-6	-	CASGTGSGANVLTF	TGTGCCAGCGGAACAGGGTCTGGGGCCAACGTCCTGACTTTC
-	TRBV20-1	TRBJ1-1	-	CSATRQLNTEAFF	TGCAGTGCAACGAGGCAATTGAACACTGAAGCTTTCTTT
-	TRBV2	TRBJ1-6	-	CASSTNGGNSPLHF	TGTGCCAGCAGTACCAATGGGGGGAATTCACCCCTCCACTTT
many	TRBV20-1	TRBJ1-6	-	CSARVAVGPSPLHF	TGCAGTGCTAGAGTGGCGGTAGGGCCATCACCCCTCCACTTT
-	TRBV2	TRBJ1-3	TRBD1	CASSLQGVAGNTIYF	TGTGCTAGCAGTCTACAGGGGGTAGCTGGAAACACCATATATTTT
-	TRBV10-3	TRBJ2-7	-	CAIAALGSGVDEQYF	TGTGCCATCGCGGCATTGGGGTCGGGGGTTGACGAGCAGTACTTC
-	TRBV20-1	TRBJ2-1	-	CSAVQTGYSYNEQFF	TGCAGTGCTGTACAAACAGGGTACTCCTACAATGAGCAGTTCTTC
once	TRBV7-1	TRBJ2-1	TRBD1	CASSSQGGQGNEQFF	TGTGCCAGCAGCTCCCAGGGAGGACAGGGAAATGAGCAGTTCTTC